This T cell receptor (beta chain) was sequenced during a study of blood T cell repertoires in COVID-19. In the authors' methods: The authors estimated nucleated cell counts from reference gene primer amplification. TCRdb's table, derived via immunoSEQ multiplex PCR, lists solely in-frame clones and lacks some. D and trimming come from the DNA, and the V and J calls and clone size come from that table. The repertoire holds under 200,000 clones, 82% seen once, with about 5% in the top ten. Germline values: CDR1 LNHDA, CDR2 SQIVND (reference sequence). This CDR3 spans 14 amino acids. The J segment lost 3 bases and the V segment lost 4 bases, leaving 5 bases of the junction unmatched.

The sample consisted of PBMCs or T cells enriched from blood (not recorded which). This TCR was sampled from a woman aged 55 to 70 with acute COVID-19. The chain has TRBV19 and TRBJ1-2; 7 positions match TRBD1. In DNA form, the CDR3 reads TGTGCCAGTAGTAGGGCGACAGGGCACTATGGCTACACCTTC. Translation gives CASSRATGHYGYTF. The whole variable domain, remainder taken from reference TRBV19 and TRBJ1-2, is DGGITQSPKYLFRKEGQNVTLSCEQNLNHDAMYWYRQDPGQGLRLIYYSQIVNDFQKGDIAEGYSVSREKKESFPLTVTSAQKNPTAFYLCASSRATGHYGYTFGSGTRLTVV.